Each of the 2 T cell receptor beta chains below was sequenced from the same sample in a study of blood T cell repertoires in COVID-19. The method was immunoSEQ multiplex PCR; TCRdb's version includes in-frame clones alone and lacks a portion of them. The sample contains around 180,000 clones, over 80% of which appear only once. Sequenced: peripheral blood. Receptor source: a woman in her twenties or thirties with acute or convalescent COVID-19.

The J gene is TRBJ2-1, the V gene TRBV27; weak D call: TRBD2 (6 bases). The CDR3 runs 15 residues. Germline V lookup: CDR1 MNHEY, CDR2 SMNVEV (reference sequence). V lost 1 base to trimming and J lost 5 bases, with 12 bases between them. Here the CDR3 reads CASSLFTGVDNEQFF. Here the CDR3 DNA reads TGTGCCAGCAGTTTATTTACGGGAGTTGACAATGAGCAGTTCTTC.

The genes are TRBV19 and TRBJ2-1; D may be TRBD1 (6 bases). There are 14 residues in the CDR3. V was clipped by 1 base and J by 2 bases, with 6 bases between them. Germline loops: CDR1 LNHDA, CDR2 SQIVND (reference sequence). The CDR3 DNA reads as TGTGCCAGTAGTATAGGGGGGCCCTACAATGAGCAGTTCTTC. This codes for CASSIGGPYNEQFF.